A selection of T cell receptor beta chains follows, all from one sample in a study of blood T cells in healthy people across ages. TCRdb redid the calling of the 5' RACE reads with MiXCR, one entry per CDR3 protein. This table holds fewer than 600,000 distinct CDR3 sequences, over 25% found once. These records were also assigned to another study, of T cells of mothers and their children.

Sequenced input: blood. These receptors were obtained from a boy between 2 and 15 years old in good health. The CDR3 runs from the conserved cysteine through the conserved F or W. D genes are given only for firm matches. For some rows the clone size is stated as once, few or many, or as a class when expanded; others skip it.

j_call clone_size d_call v_call cdr3_nt cdr3_aa
TRBJ1-3 few - TRBV7-2 TGTGCCAGCAGCTTAGGGGGGTCACTCTCTGGAAACACCATATATTTT CASSLGGSLSGNTIYF
TRBJ1-2 - - TRBV29-1 TGCAGCGTTGGGGTTTCCTCCCCTACACTCTATGGCTACACCTTC CSVGVSSPTLYGYTF
TRBJ2-1 - - TRBV12-3/TRBV12-4 TGTGCCAGCAGTTTAGTTTTTTCTGGACTCGACAATGAGCAGTTCTTC CASSLVFSGLDNEQFF
TRBJ1-5 - TRBD1 TRBV10-1 TGCGCCAGCACCGGGACAGGGGTTGATCAGCCCCAGCATTTT CASTGTGVDQPQHF
TRBJ1-2 - TRBD1 TRBV7-8 TGTGCCAGCAGGATGGACAGGGGGGAAGGCTACACCTTC CASRMDRGEGYTF
TRBJ2-1 - TRBD1 TRBV30 TGTGCCTGGAGTAAGACAGGGATCGAGCAGTTCTTC CAWSKTGIEQFF
TRBJ2-7 - - TRBV7-2 TGTGCCAGCAGCCAACTACCGAACTACGAGCAGTACTTC CASSQLPNYEQYF
TRBJ2-1 - TRBD2 TRBV13 TGTGCCAGCAGCTTAGAGGGGACTAGCCAAAGGGTCCACAATGAGCAGTTCTTC CASSLEGTSQRVHNEQFF
TRBJ1-6 - - TRBV20-1 TGCAGTGCACCCGGGGGCAGGGGACTTGGGAATTCACCCCTCCACTTT CSAPGGRGLGNSPLHF
TRBJ2-5 - - TRBV14 TGTGCCAGCAGCCAGGAATTGGCCCAGTACTTC CASSQELAQYF
TRBJ2-3 - - TRBV29-1 TGCAGCGTTGAAGGGGCCGACAGGACCGTCCCAGATACGCAGTATTTT CSVEGADRTVPDTQYF
TRBJ2-7 - TRBD1 TRBV7-9 TGTGCCAGCAGCTTAGCAGGGACAGTTCCTTCCTACGAGCAGTACTTC CASSLAGTVPSYEQYF
TRBJ2-5 - TRBD2 TRBV2 TGTGCCAGCAGTGAAGCGACTAGCGGGGTAGTAGAGACCCAGTACTTC CASSEATSGVVETQYF
TRBJ2-7 - TRBD2 TRBV7-2 TGTGCCAGCAGCTCCGGGAGGGGAGACGAGCAGTACTTC CASSSGRGDEQYF
TRBJ1-2 - - TRBV4-1 TGCGCCAGCAGCATCACTCAAGGGAACTATGGCTACACCTTC CASSITQGNYGYTF
TRBJ2-1 - TRBD2 TRBV2 TGTGCCAGCAGAGACGGGACTAGCGGGTCATGGGAGACCCAGTGCTTC CASRDGTSGSWETQCF
TRBJ2-1 few TRBD2 TRBV4-1 TGCGCCAGCAGCTCTCCCAAGACTAGCGGGAATGAGCAGTTCTTC CASSSPKTSGNEQFF